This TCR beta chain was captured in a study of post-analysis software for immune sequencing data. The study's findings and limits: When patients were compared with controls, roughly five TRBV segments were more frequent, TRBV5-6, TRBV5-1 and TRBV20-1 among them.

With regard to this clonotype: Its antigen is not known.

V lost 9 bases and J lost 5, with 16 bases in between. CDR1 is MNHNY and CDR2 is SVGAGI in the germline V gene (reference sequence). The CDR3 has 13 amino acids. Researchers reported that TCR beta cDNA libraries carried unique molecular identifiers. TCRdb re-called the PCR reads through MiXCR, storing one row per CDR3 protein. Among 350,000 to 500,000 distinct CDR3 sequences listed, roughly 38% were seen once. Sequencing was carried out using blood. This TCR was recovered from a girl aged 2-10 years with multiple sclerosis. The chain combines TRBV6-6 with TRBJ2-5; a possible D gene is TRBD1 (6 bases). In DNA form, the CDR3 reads TGTGCCAGTTCCGGGACATTGGGGGAGACCCAGTACTTC. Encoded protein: CASSGTLGETQYF.